The 3 T cell receptor beta chains reported below all come from one sample, sequenced in a study of T-cell reconstitution after alpha-beta-depleted transplantation in children. Using unique molecular identifiers, the investigators prepared the TCRbeta library. TCRdb passed the PCR reads through MiXCR, listing each CDR3 protein once. Among some 340,000 distinct CDR3 sequences listed, 10% were seen once. The material was PBMCs from the stem cell graft donor, obtained from the stem cell graft. These receptor sequences come from a human donor who donated a stem cell graft to a child with acute lymphoblastic leukemia.

At least ten counts were recorded for this clonotype. The V gene is TRBV7-3, the J gene TRBJ2-2; 9 bases are a match to TRBD2. V lost 2 bases to trimming and J lost 7 bases; unmatched junction nucleotides: 8. The CDR3 spans 16 residues. CDR1 SGHTA and CDR2 FQGTGA come from the germline V gene. This CDR3 is CASSLFASGIVGELFF. DNA of the CDR3: TGTGCCAGCAGCTTATTCGCTAGCGGGATAGTCGGGGAGCTGTTTTTT.

The chain links TRBV5-1 to TRBJ2-1; D is uncertain. With 2 bases removed from V and 0 bases from J, the gap between germline ends came to 12 bases. From germline, CDR1 is SGHRS and CDR2 YFSETQ. The CDR3 extends over 16 amino acids. The CDR3 DNA is TGCGCCAGCAGCTTCATAGGGTCCAGCTCCTACAATGAGCAGTTCTTC. It yields the protein CASSFIGSSSYNEQFF.

The chain couples TRBV2 to TRBJ2-2; 14 bases are a match to TRBD2. V dropped 6 bases and J dropped 1; count of bases not matched to a gene: 1. Germline V CDR1 and CDR2: SNHLY, FYNNEI. CDR3 length: 16 amino acids. CDR3 protein: CASRGTSGGNTGELFF. CDR3 nucleotides: TGTGCCAGCAGAGGGACTAGCGGGGGGAACACCGGGGAGCTGTTTTTT.